These 27 T cell receptor beta chains originate from one sample sequenced in a study of long-term antiretroviral therapy in people with HIV. Investigators performed immunoSEQ version v3.0 at survey level. TCRdb keeps only in-frame clones here, not all; method: immunoSEQ multiplex PCR. The table has 30,000 to 35,000 clones, 78% seen once; the top ten hold 7% to 10%. The specimen comprised unsorted PBMCs, sampled 3.1 years after starting antiretroviral therapy. The origin of the receptors is a woman aged 45-60 years with HIV.

This chain joins TRBV30 and TRBJ1-6; D is perhaps TRBD1 (6 bases). V lost 3 bases and J 14 bases, leaving 14 bases between the germline ends. The germline CDR1 and CDR2 sequences are GTSNPN and SVGIG (reference sequence). This CDR3 spans 12 amino acids. The CDR3 is CAWSQGIKALHF. The DNA of the CDR3 is TGTGCCTGGAGCCAGGGGATTAAGGCCCTCCACTTT.

The chain joins TRBV2 to TRBJ2-3; 7 bases are a match to TRBD2. The CDR3 extends over 15 amino acids. V shed 7 bases, J shed 3 bases, and the junction held 10 bases outside the gene matches. Germline assignment: CDR1 SNHLY and CDR2 FYNNEI. The CDR3 sequence is CASIRGGARTDTQYF. CDR3 nucleotide sequence: TGTGCCAGCATCCGGGGAGGGGCCAGAACAGATACGCAGTATTTT.

V gene TRBV7-9 combines with J gene TRBJ1-2, with 8 bases identical to TRBD1. The V segment lost 5 bases and the J segment 8 bases; nucleotides outside the gene matches: 13. From germline, CDR1 is SEHNR and CDR2 FQNEAQ (reference sequence). The CDR3 spans 15 residues. CDR3 nucleotides: TGTGCCAGCAGCCGAGACGACAGGGGAGCTTACGGCTACACCTTC. Protein: CASSRDDRGAYGYTF.

This rearrangement joins TRBV19 to TRBJ1-5; TRBD1 might be the D (5 bases). There are 13 residues in the CDR3. Germline CDR1 LNHDA, CDR2 SQIVND (reference sequence). The V gene lost 4 bases and the J gene lost 7 bases, with 11 bases spanning the gap. The CDR3 sequence is CASSRGKGQPQHF. DNA for the CDR3: TGTGCCAGTAGTAGGGGGAAGGGACAGCCCCAGCATTTT.

The V gene is TRBV27, the J gene TRBJ1-6; D perhaps matches TRBD1 (5 bases). Per the germline V gene, CDR1 is MNHEY and CDR2 is SMNVEV (reference sequence). Trimming cost V 6 bases and J 6 bases, with 15 bases left between them. The length of the CDR3 is 15 residues. In nucleotides, the CDR3 is TGTGCCAGCAGGTTTCAGCGGGGCCGTAATTCACCCCTCCACTTT. Its protein product is CASRFQRGRNSPLHF.

The CDR3 DNA sequence: TGTGCCAGCAGCCAAGATCCCAGGGTAAGGTACGAGCAGTACTTC. This codes for CASSQDPRVRYEQYF. V usage is TRBV4-2 and J usage is TRBJ2-7, with a weak D call TRBD1 (5 bases). Trimming took off 0 bases at V and 4 bases at J, with 13 bases between the two ends. The germline V gene has CDR1 LGHNA and CDR2 YNFKEQ. This CDR3 comprises 15 residues.

The rearrangement links TRBV5-7 to TRBJ2-3, with D tentatively TRBD1 (5 bases). TRBV5-7 is an ORF, with its function uncertain. V dropped 3 bases and J dropped 5 bases, with 25 bases sitting between them. This CDR3 is 18 amino acids long. The CDR3 protein is CASSYLGLSKGVGDTQYF. CDR3 coding DNA: TGTGCCAGCAGCTACCTAGGTTTATCAAAAGGGGTTGGAGATACGCAGTATTTT.

CDR3: CASSLEGVGNQPQHF. The CDR3 DNA follows: TGTGCCAGCAGCTTAGAGGGGGTTGGCAATCAGCCCCAGCATTTT. The chain combines TRBV7-6 with TRBJ1-5, with D perhaps matching TRBD1 (6 bases). The CDR3 runs to 15 residues. Trimming shortened V by 1 base and J by 2 bases, and 9 bases separated the two germline ends. The germline V gene has CDR1 SGHVS and CDR2 FNYEAQ.

V and J are TRBV7-9 and TRBJ2-1, with D possibly TRBD1 on 5 matching bases. In germline, CDR1 is SEHNR, CDR2 FQNEAQ (reference sequence). Trimming cost V 1 base and J 8 bases, with 12 bases left between them. There are 14 residues in the CDR3. The CDR3 is CASSLGEGAHEQFF. CDR3 sequence (DNA): TGTGCCAGCAGCTTAGGAGAAGGGGCCCATGAGCAGTTCTTC. The full variable domain, with the rest looked up from reference TRBV7-9 and TRBJ2-1, is DTGVSQNPRHKITKRGQNVTFRCDPISEHNRLYWYRQTLGQGPEFLTYFQNEAQLEKSRLLSDRFSAERPKGSFSTLEIQRTEQGDSAMYLCASSLGEGAHEQFFGPGTRLTVL.

V and J are TRBV5-6 and TRBJ2-7, with 9 bases aligning to TRBD1. Germline CDR1 reads SGHDT; CDR2 reads YYEEEE. The V segment lost 5 bases and the J segment 1 base; nucleotides outside the gene matches: 10. The CDR3 contains 16 residues. The CDR3 reads CASSPPQGALSYEQYV. CDR3 nucleotides: TGTGCCAGCAGTCCACCACAGGGGGCCCTTTCCTACGAGCAGTACGTC.

The gene calls are TRBV29-1 and TRBJ2-3; tentatively, D is TRBD1 (6 bases). CDR1 and CDR2 from the germline V gene are SQVTM and ANQGSEA. The CDR3 runs 15 residues. V lost 3 bases, J lost 2 bases, and 15 bases lay in between. This CDR3 reads CSVDDGGAVTDTQYF. CDR3 DNA sequence: TGCAGCGTTGATGATGGGGGCGCGGTCACAGATACGCAGTATTTT.

Remarks on this clone: Different DNA sequences within this sample yield the same CDR3. The chain couples TRBV2 to TRBJ2-1, with 11 bases aligning to TRBD2. The CDR3 totals 15 residues. Trimming at V came to 2 bases and at J to 4 bases, leaving 1 base not matched to a gene. Germline CDR1 reads SNHLY; CDR2 reads FYNNEI. The CDR3 region is CASSELAGGYNEQFF. CDR3 nucleotide sequence: TGTGCCAGCAGTGAATTAGCGGGGGGGTACAATGAGCAGTTCTTC.

CDR3 DNA sequence: TGTGCCAGCAGCTCCCGGGACAAGGGGAACCTTAACTATGGCTACACCTTC. As protein: CASSSRDKGNLNYGYTF. The chain couples TRBV7-9 to TRBJ1-2, with D possibly being TRBD1 (6 bases). The CDR3 spans 17 residues. The germline V and J ends were trimmed by 4 bases and 1 base, with 19 bases remaining between them. The germline V gene encodes CDR1 SEHNR and CDR2 FQNEAQ (reference sequence). The full variable domain, its missing parts supplied by reference TRBV7-9 and TRBJ1-2, is DTGVSQNPRHKITKRGQNVTFRCDPISEHNRLYWYRQTLGQGPEFLTYFQNEAQLEKSRLLSDRFSAERPKGSFSTLEIQRTEQGDSAMYLCASSSRDKGNLNYGYTFGSGTRLTVV.

The chain recombines TRBV19 with TRBJ1-1, with D unclear. The germline gives CDR1 LNHDA, CDR2 SQIVND (reference sequence). The germline V and J ends were trimmed by 5 bases and 2 bases, with 6 bases remaining between them. The CDR3 runs to 12 residues. The CDR3 sequence: CASSYTNTEAFF. DNA for the CDR3: TGTGCCAGTAGTTACACCAACACTGAAGCTTTCTTT.

The chain uses TRBV30 and TRBJ1-2, with D tentatively TRBD1 (6 bases). CDR1 is GTSNPN and CDR2 is SVGIG in the germline V gene (reference sequence). The V gene lost 4 bases and the J gene lost 8 bases, with 17 bases spanning the gap. The CDR3 length is 13 residues. The chain's CDR3 is CAWIWGRGGGYTF. The CDR3 nucleotides are TGTGCCTGGATTTGGGGAAGAGGGGGAGGCTACACCTTC.

V gene TRBV4-1 combines with J gene TRBJ1-5, with D unclear. CDR3 length equals 15 residues. The V end lost 0 bases, the J end lost 4 bases, and 10 bases lay between the germline ends. Looked up from germline, CDR1 is MGHRA and CDR2 is YSYEKL. Written as DNA, the CDR3 is TGCGCCAGCAGCCAAGATCCGGGTTTAAATCAGCCCCAGCATTTT. This gives the protein CASSQDPGLNQPQHF.

This chain links TRBV27 with TRBJ2-3; D may be TRBD2 (6 bases). The CDR3 is made up of 16 amino acids. From germline, CDR1 is MNHEY and CDR2 SMNVEV (reference sequence). The germline V and J ends were trimmed by 3 bases and 1 base, with 14 bases remaining between them. The CDR3 reads CASSFLGGAGTDTQYF. The CDR3 nucleotides read TGTGCCAGCAGTTTTTTGGGCGGGGCTGGCACAGATACGCAGTATTTT.

V and J are TRBV5-1 and TRBJ1-2; 7 nucleotides match TRBD1. CDR1 and CDR2 (germline): SGHRS, YFSETQ. The J segment lost 3 bases and the V segment lost 2 bases, leaving 4 bases of the junction unmatched. This CDR3 contains 14 residues. The CDR3 spells CASSFDRVDYGYTF. In DNA form, the CDR3 reads TGCGCCAGCAGCTTCGACAGGGTTGACTATGGCTACACCTTC.

By sample share, this clone is medium-sized (0.01 to 0.1%). The rearrangement joins TRBV28 to TRBJ2-7; a possible D gene is TRBD2 (5 bases). The CDR3 totals 13 residues. With 5 bases removed from V and 4 bases from J, the gap between germline ends came to 12 bases. Germline CDR1 MDHEN, CDR2 SYDVKM. CDR3 region: CASSIGLGYEQYF. DNA for the CDR3: TGTGCCAGCAGTATCGGACTGGGATACGAGCAGTACTTC.

This clone was found a few times. The V gene is TRBV4-1, the J gene TRBJ2-1, with 7 bases identical to TRBD1. Germline V gene lookup returns CDR1 MGHRA and CDR2 YSYEKL. V lost 0 bases, J lost 10 bases, and 12 bases stayed unmatched. CDR3 length equals 16 residues. The chain's CDR3 is CASSQERRTGEYEQFF. CDR3 DNA: TGCGCCAGCAGCCAAGAAAGGAGGACAGGAGAATACGAGCAGTTCTTC.

In its sample, this clone was seen once. The chain has TRBV5-1 and TRBJ2-5; 7 positions match TRBD1. The length of the CDR3 is 14 residues. CDR1 and CDR2 (germline): SGHRS, YFSETQ. V lost 4 bases and J lost 2; bases outside the gene matches: 5. This CDR3 reads CASSQGDIQETQYF. The DNA for the CDR3 is TGCGCCAGCAGCCAGGGGGACATTCAAGAGACCCAGTACTTC.

This clone was observed a single time. The chain joins TRBV11-2 to TRBJ1-6; 8 bases fit TRBD1. This CDR3 has 15 residues. J gave up 10 bases and V 4 bases, and 9 bases lay outside the gene matches. Germline-derived CDR1 and CDR2 are SGHAT and FQNNGV. This CDR3 reads CASSSTRTGSSPLHF. The CDR3 coding sequence is TGTGCCAGCAGCTCTACCCGGACAGGGAGCTCACCCCTCCACTTT.

The CDR3 loop reads CASSDVGGLMNEQFF. The CDR3, as DNA: TGTGCCAGCAGCGACGTGGGGGGACTCATGAATGAGCAGTTCTTC. The chain couples TRBV7-3 to TRBJ2-1; possibly TRBD2 for D (6 bases). Between the trimmed V and J ends, which lost 5 bases and 7 bases, there was a span of 18 bases. The V gene's germline CDR1 is SGHTA and CDR2 FQGTGA. This CDR3 contains 15 residues. The whole variable domain, remainder taken from reference TRBV7-3 and TRBJ2-1, is GAGVSQTPSNKVTEKGKYVELRCDPISGHTALYWYRQSLGQGPEFLIYFQGTGAADDSGLPNDRFFAVRPEGSVSTLKIQRTERGDSAVYLCASSDVGGLMNEQFFGPGTRLTVL.

This chain links TRBV11-2 with TRBJ2-3; no reliable D call. V dropped 3 bases and J dropped 3 bases, with 7 bases sitting between them. This CDR3 spans 13 amino acids. The germline CDR1 and CDR2 sequences are SGHAT and FQNNGV. CDR3 in amino acids: CASSFLETDTQYF. The CDR3 DNA sequence: TGTGCCAGCAGCTTTTTAGAAACAGATACGCAGTATTTT.

The J gene is TRBJ2-7, the V gene TRBV15; D not resolved. Trimming cost V 3 bases and J 0 bases, with 9 bases left between them. The CDR3 covers 14 residues. The germline gives CDR1 LNHNV, CDR2 YYDKDF (reference sequence). The CDR3 bases are TGTGCCACCAGCAGGAACCCCTCCTCCTACGAGCAGTACTTC. This codes for CATSRNPSSYEQYF.

The V gene is TRBV4-1, the J gene TRBJ1-1, with 8 bases identical to TRBD1. The CDR3 is 17 amino acids. Looked up from germline, CDR1 is MGHRA and CDR2 is YSYEKL. The V and J ends lost 3 bases and 0 bases, in that order; junction bases with no gene match: 9. The CDR3 bases are TGCGCCAGCAGCCACGTTCTGCAGGGGGCTATGAACACTGAAGCTTTCTTT. The encoded protein is CASSHVLQGAMNTEAFF.

This clone was counted only a few times. Written as DNA, the CDR3 is TGTGCCATCAGTGAGGACACGGGTAGCCCCGGCTACACCTTC. Amino acid sequence: CAISEDTGSPGYTF. The chain uses TRBV10-3 and TRBJ1-2, with D unresolved. The CDR3 runs to 14 residues. CDR1 ENHRY and CDR2 SYGVKD come from the germline V gene. V was shortened by 2 bases and J by 8 bases, with 15 bases between the two germline ends.